This is a list of T cell receptor beta chains from one sample in a study of blood T cell repertoires in COVID-19. Sequencing was performed with immunoSEQ multiplex PCR; in TCRdb, only in-frame clones are kept and a portion is missing. Of 200,000 to 250,000 clones in the sample, more than 65% are singletons; the top ten hold 9.7%. Sequences were obtained from peripheral blood. These receptors all stem from a man aged 50 to 59 with active or convalescent COVID-19. CDR3s include the opening cysteine and the closing phenylalanine or tryptophan. The D gene is left open where the match is weak. Some rows have no size entry. The others give once, few or many, or a class for an expanded clone.

NA	once	TRBV6-5	TRBJ2-3	TGTGCCAGCAGTTACTTAGGGAGTAACACAGATACGCAGTATTTT	CASSYLGSNTDTQYF
TRBD2	NA	TRBV5-1	TRBJ2-5	TGCGCCAGCAGCCTAACTAGCGGGGAGGTATTAGAGACCCAGTACTTC	CASSLTSGEVLETQYF
TRBD2	NA	TRBV27	TRBJ2-1	TGTGCCAGCAGTTTATCTGGCGGCGGGAGAACGAAATACAATGAGCAGTTCTTC	CASSLSGGGRTKYNEQFF
NA	once	TRBV7-2	TRBJ2-3	TGTGCCAGCAGCTTAAATGGTGTAGCAGATACGCAGTATTTT	CASSLNGVADTQYF
NA	NA	TRBV27	TRBJ1-1	TGTGCCAGCAGTTCGGGGGAATTGGGATTGGCTGAAGCTTTCTTT	CASSSGELGLAEAFF
NA	NA	TRBV7-8	TRBJ2-1	TGTGCCAGCAGCCGGGACAACAATGAGCAGTTCTTC	CASSRDNNEQFF
TRBD1	NA	TRBV6-2/TRBV6-3	TRBJ2-2	TGTGCCAGCAGTTACTCCGGGACAGCGAACACCGGGGAGCTGTTTTTT	CASSYSGTANTGELFF
NA	NA	TRBV4-1	TRBJ2-7	TGCGCCAGCAGCCAAGATCACCGGGACTTAGCTTACGAGCAGTACTTC	CASSQDHRDLAYEQYF
TRBD2	NA	TRBV28	TRBJ2-1	TGTGCCAGCAGTGAAGCGGGGTCCTACAATGAGCAGTTCTTC	CASSEAGSYNEQFF
TRBD1	NA	TRBV7-2	TRBJ2-5	TGTGCCAGCAGCTTAGTCTATTGGGACAGTCAAGAGACCCAGTACTTC	CASSLVYWDSQETQYF
NA	NA	TRBV18	TRBJ1-3	TGTGCCAGCTCACCTGACAGGGGAAACACCATATATTTT	CASSPDRGNTIYF
NA	NA	TRBV28	TRBJ1-1	TGTGCCAGCAGTTTGGGAAAGGGGAAAGCTTTCTTT	CASSLGKGKAFF
TRBD2	NA	TRBV5-1	TRBJ2-1	TGCGCCAGCAGCTTGCTTCCGGGACTAAGCTACAATGAGCAGTTCTTC	CASSLLPGLSYNEQFF
NA	NA	TRBV28	TRBJ2-3	TGTGCCAGCAGTTTCGGTGAAGACAACACAGATACGCAGTATTTT	CASSFGEDNTDTQYF
NA	NA	TRBV28	TRBJ1-6	TGTGCCAGCAGCGATCGAGGAGTAGTGTCTTATAATTCACCCCTCCACTTT	CASSDRGVVSYNSPLHF
TRBD1	few	TRBV6-1	TRBJ1-5	TGTGCCAGCAGTGACCAGGGGGCCAGGAATCAGCCCCAGCATTTT	CASSDQGARNQPQHF
TRBD1	NA	TRBV7-3	TRBJ1-2	TGTGCCAGCAGTGCCGACAGGGGGCACAAGGGTGGCTACACCTTC	CASSADRGHKGGYTF
TRBD1	NA	TRBV5-1	TRBJ2-3	TGCGCCAGCAGCTCTGGGACAGGTACCACAGATACGCAGTATTTT	CASSSGTGTTDTQYF
TRBD1	NA	TRBV18	TRBJ2-7	TGTGCCAGCTCACCACAGGGGACAGTCTACGAGCAGTACTTC	CASSPQGTVYEQYF
NA	NA	TRBV3-1/TRBV3-2	TRBJ1-4	TGTGCCAGCAGCCTCAACTCAGGGCGGGAAAAACTGTTTTTT	CASSLNSGREKLFF
TRBD2	NA	TRBV5-4	TRBJ2-3	TGTGCCAGCAGGGCCACTAGCGGTACCCCCACAGATACGCAGTATTTT	CASRATSGTPTDTQYF
NA	NA	TRBV7-3	TRBJ1-1	TGTGCCAGCAGCTTAAATCGGGTCGGGAGCACTGAAGCTTTCTTT	CASSLNRVGSTEAFF